A selection of T cell receptor beta chains follows, all from one sample in a study of CD8+ T cells in alopecia areata. Repertoires were generated with immunoSEQ multiplex PCR, while TCRdb's copy carries only in-frame clones and drops some. The sample has fewer than 110,000 clones, about four fifths seen once. The source was CD8+ T cells sorted from blood, collected at week 24, from a patient treated with tofacitinib. The source of these receptors is a human donor with alopecia areata. Each CDR3 is given with its conserved first and last residue. The D gene is left open where the match is weak. Expanded clones are given a class, and other clones once, few, many or no size at all.

j_gene: TRBJ1-4; abundance: NA; d_gene: TRBD1; len: 15; v_gene: TRBV2; CDR3nt: TGTGCCAGCAGCGATCCGGGACAGGGGAATGAAAAACTGCTTTTT; CDR3aa: CASSDPGQGNEKLLF
j_gene: TRBJ2-7; abundance: few; d_gene: TRBD2; len: 19; v_gene: TRBV4-3; CDR3nt: TGCGCCAGCAGCCAAGATAGGATCGGGGATCTAGCGGAGAATTACGAGCAGTACTTC; CDR3aa: CASSQDRIGDLAENYEQYF
j_gene: TRBJ2-5; abundance: NA; d_gene: TRBD2; len: 16; v_gene: TRBV7-9; CDR3nt: TGTGCCAGCAGCTCCGTGGAAGCGGGGTACCAAGAGACCCAGTACTTC; CDR3aa: CASSSVEAGYQETQYF
j_gene: TRBJ2-1; abundance: NA; d_gene: NA; len: 13; v_gene: TRBV6-5; CDR3nt: TGTGCCAGCAGCTTTACAGGGTTCAATGAGCAGTTCTTC; CDR3aa: CASSFTGFNEQFF
j_gene: TRBJ2-2; abundance: NA; d_gene: TRBD1; len: 14; v_gene: TRBV29-1; CDR3nt: TGCAGCGTTGGGGACAGGGGGCTAGGCGGGGAGCTGTTTTTT; CDR3aa: CSVGDRGLGGELFF
j_gene: TRBJ2-1; abundance: NA; d_gene: TRBD2; len: 13; v_gene: TRBV6-5; CDR3nt: TGTGCCAGCGGGACTAGCGCCTACAATGAGCAGTTCTTC; CDR3aa: CASGTSAYNEQFF
j_gene: TRBJ2-7; abundance: NA; d_gene: NA; len: 14; v_gene: TRBV4-3; CDR3nt: TGCGCCAGCAGCCCTGGACGGACCTCCTACGAGCAGTACTTC; CDR3aa: CASSPGRTSYEQYF
j_gene: TRBJ1-2; abundance: NA; d_gene: NA; len: 12; v_gene: TRBV19; CDR3nt: TGTGCCAGTAGTTCCCAAATCGGTGGCTACACCTTC; CDR3aa: CASSSQIGGYTF
j_gene: TRBJ2-3; abundance: few; d_gene: TRBD2; len: 17; v_gene: TRBV29-1; CDR3nt: TGCAGCGTTGAAGAGGGCACTAGCGGGGTTTGGACAGATACGCAGTATTTT; CDR3aa: CSVEEGTSGVWTDTQYF
j_gene: TRBJ2-1; abundance: once; d_gene: NA; len: 16; v_gene: TRBV19; CDR3nt: TGTGCCAGTAGTATAACTACTTCCTCCTCCTACAATGAGCAGTTCTTC; CDR3aa: CASSITTSSSYNEQFF
j_gene: TRBJ1-1; abundance: NA; d_gene: TRBD1; len: 14; v_gene: TRBV19; CDR3nt: TGTGCCAGTAGCCGAGGACAGGGGTGGACTGAAGCTTTCTTT; CDR3aa: CASSRGQGWTEAFF
j_gene: TRBJ1-2; abundance: NA; d_gene: TRBD1; len: 14; v_gene: TRBV7-9; CDR3nt: TGTGCCAGCAGCTTGGGACAGGGGGTCTATGGCTACACCTTC; CDR3aa: CASSLGQGVYGYTF
j_gene: TRBJ2-3; abundance: NA; d_gene: TRBD2; len: 24; v_gene: TRBV4-2; CDR3nt: TGTGCCAGCAGCCAAGATTCCGGACTAGCGGATCTCACTACCATACTCACTAGCACAGATACGCAGTATTTT; CDR3aa: CASSQDSGLADLTTILTSTDTQYF
j_gene: TRBJ2-5; abundance: NA; d_gene: TRBD2; len: 14; v_gene: TRBV2; CDR3nt: TGTGCCAGCAGCGTCGGACTAGCGCGGGAGACCCAGTACTTC; CDR3aa: CASSVGLARETQYF
j_gene: TRBJ2-7; abundance: NA; d_gene: NA; len: 14; v_gene: TRBV7-9; CDR3nt: TGTGCCAGCAGTTCTCCCGGACAGCCCCACGAGCAGTACTTC; CDR3aa: CASSSPGQPHEQYF
j_gene: TRBJ2-1; abundance: NA; d_gene: TRBD1; len: 15; v_gene: TRBV29-1; CDR3nt: TGCAGCGTTGAGAGGACAGGGGAGGCAATGAATGAGCAGTTCTTC; CDR3aa: CSVERTGEAMNEQFF
j_gene: TRBJ2-3; abundance: NA; d_gene: NA; len: 16; v_gene: TRBV27; CDR3nt: TGTGCCAGCAGTTTTCTGCAAGCATCTAGCACAGATACGCAGTATTTT; CDR3aa: CASSFLQASSTDTQYF